The 20 T cell receptor beta chains in this list originate from one sample, sequenced in a study of tumor and adjacent non-tumor tissue in lung cancer. The template was RNA from unsorted bulk tissue. The library came from three nested PCR rounds adapted from ARM-PCR protocols. TCRdb redid the calling of the multiplex PCR reads with MiXCR, one entry per CDR3 protein. This sample has approximately 140,000 distinct CDR3 sequences, with approximately 66% found just once. The source material was lung tumor tissue. These TCRs come from a man aged 55 to 70 with small cell lung cancer.

A single count supports this clonotype. Possible read error: a much larger clone is one base away. The CDR3 DNA reads TGCAGTGCTGTGAAGGGGGATACGCAGTATTTT. Amino acid sequence: CSAVKGDTQYF. The rearrangement joins TRBV20-1 to TRBJ2-3; weak D call: TRBD1 (5 bases). Trimming cost V 5 bases and J 6 bases, with 9 bases left between them. There are 11 residues in the CDR3. Germline V gives CDR1 DFQATT, CDR2 SNEGSKA (reference sequence).

This clonotype was detected only a few times. The V call is TRBV11-1, the J call TRBJ2-5; tentatively, D is TRBD2 (6 bases). V lost 5 bases and J lost 4, with 17 bases in between. The CDR3 length is 15 residues. From germline, CDR1 is SGHAT and CDR2 FQDESV (reference sequence). CDR3 DNA: TGTGCCAGCAGCCCCCAGGAGGGAGTGGGAGAGACCCAGTACTTC. Protein: CASSPQEGVGETQYF.

For this clonotype: A junction boundary mismatches the germline segment, possibly from a read error. The chain combines TRBV6-1 with TRBJ2-3; possibly TRBD1 for D (6 bases). The CDR3 spans 15 residues. CDR1 and CDR2 from the germline V gene are MNHNS and SASEGT. The chain's CDR3 is CASIEGEYSTDTQNF. CDR3 nucleotides: TGTGCCAGCATCGAGGGGGAGTATAGCACAGATACGCAGAATTTT.

Many counts were recorded for this clonotype. The chain joins TRBV6-1 to TRBJ1-5, with 8 bases lining up with TRBD1. Germline trimming cut 6 bases from V and 4 bases from J; bases unmatched to any gene: 8. The CDR3 totals 15 residues. Germline V gene lookup returns CDR1 MNHNS and CDR2 SASEGT. Here the CDR3 reads CASRAPTGGNQPQHF. The CDR3 nucleotides read TGTGCCAGCAGAGCCCCTACAGGGGGAAATCAGCCCCAGCATTTT.

This clonotype showed up just a few times. This chain connects TRBV28 to TRBJ2-5; TRBD1 matches 9 bases. Trimming took 4 bases from V and 10 from J; bases not matched to a gene: 16. Germline V gene lookup returns CDR1 MDHEN and CDR2 SYDVKM. The CDR3 extends over 16 amino acids. The CDR3, as DNA: TGTGCCAGCAGTTCCGCGGACAGGGGCCTTCAAAGAGGCCAGTACTTC. Translation gives CASSSADRGLQRGQYF.

Concerning this clonotype: A much larger clonotype is one base distant, so this may be a read error. The V and J genes are TRBV29-1 and TRBJ2-2, with TRBD2 matching 10 bases. This CDR3 contains 16 residues. Germline V lookup: CDR1 SQVTM, CDR2 ANQGSEA. CDR3 loop: CSVVDPAGGGTRELFF. The CDR3 DNA follows: TGCAGCGTTGTAGATCCAGCGGGAGGGGGCACCAGGGAGCTGTTTTTT.

Details on this clonotype: The final CDR3 position lacks the conserved phenylalanine or tryptophan, pointing to a likely read error. The chain joins TRBV7-8 to TRBJ1-1, with a tentative D call TRBD1 (6 bases). The CDR3 spans 13 residues. The V gene's germline CDR1 is SGHVS and CDR2 FQNEAQ. Trimming cost V 8 bases and J 5 bases, with 15 bases left between them. CDR3 in DNA: TGTGCCAGCGCGAGGGGGGGGAGGACTGAAGCTTTCTTG. Translation: CASARGGRTEAFL.

The DNA of the CDR3 is TGCAGTGAGAAAGGGTCTTACAAGCAGCACGTC. Protein sequence: CSEKGSYKQHV. The chain combines TRBV20-1 with TRBJ2-7; D is unresolved. In germline, CDR1 is DFQATT, CDR2 SNEGSKA (reference sequence). The length of the CDR3 is 11 residues.

As regards this clonotype: A much larger clone sits a single nucleotide away, making a read error possible. The gene calls are TRBV6-1 and TRBJ2-3; TRBD1 might be the D (6 bases). Germline values: CDR1 MNHNS, CDR2 SASEGT. With 1 base removed from V and 1 base from J, the gap between germline ends came to 12 bases. The CDR3 extends over 16 amino acids. The CDR3 region is CASSEGGGRGTDTQYF. DNA of the CDR3: TGTGCCAGCAGTGAAGGTGGGGGCCGAGGCACAGATACGCAGTATTTT.

This clonotype came up many times. The rearrangement joins TRBV20-1 to TRBJ2-4, with D possibly being TRBD1 or TRBD2 (6 bases each). This CDR3 spans 15 amino acids. Germline values: CDR1 DFQATT, CDR2 SNEGSKA (reference sequence). Trimming shortened V by 3 bases and J by 8 bases, and 20 bases separated the two germline ends. In nucleotides, the CDR3 is TGCAGTGCTAGCGGTCTAATTTCGAGGGGGGACATTCAGTACTTC. It is translated as CSASGLISRGDIQYF.

Concerning this clonotype: It is likely a read error, because the conserved phenylalanine at the end of the CDR3 is missing. CDR3 coding DNA: TGTGCCAGCAGCTCGGGACAGCTCCAAGAGATCCAGTACATC. It codes for CASSSGQLQEIQYI. The rearrangement uses TRBV5-5 and TRBJ2-5, with 7 bases that match TRBD1. Per germline, CDR1 SGHKS and CDR2 YYEKEE (reference sequence). This CDR3 spans 14 amino acids.

This clonotype has just a few counts. This chain uses TRBV28 with TRBJ1-6, with 10 positions matching TRBD1. The junction had 3 bases not matched to a gene; V was cut back by 7 bases and J by 6 bases. The CDR3 extends over 14 amino acids. Germline V CDR1 and CDR2: MDHEN, SYDVKM. The CDR3: CASNDRGRNSPLHF. In DNA, the CDR3 is TGTGCCAGCAACGACAGGGGGCGTAATTCACCCCTCCACTTT.

About this clonotype itself: This may be a read error, as it is one base from a much larger clone. The chain carries TRBV5-4 and TRBJ1-2, with TRBD1 matching 7 bases. The germline gives CDR1 SGHNT, CDR2 YYREEE (reference sequence). V shed 4 bases, J shed 9 bases, and the junction held 15 bases outside the gene matches. The CDR3 extends over 15 amino acids. The CDR3 coding sequence is TGTGCCAGCAGCCCGACAGGGCTCGGAGGGGATTGCTACACCTTC. It encodes CASSPTGLGGDCYTF.

Concerning this clonotype: As the CDR3 is not closed by the conserved phenylalanine or tryptophan, this likely results from a read error. The chain recombines TRBV6-5 with TRBJ1-1, with D perhaps TRBD1 (5 bases). Germline values: CDR1 MNHEY, CDR2 SVGAGI. Trimming stripped 6 bases from V and 5 bases from J, with 10 bases between. This CDR3 has 12 residues. The CDR3 spells CASRGVGTEAFS. Written as DNA, the CDR3 is TGTGCCAGCAGGGGGGTTGGAACTGAAGCTTTCTCT.

This clonotype was observed many times. The chain combines TRBV20-1 with TRBJ1-1, with a weak D call TRBD1 (5 bases). Trimming pared 6 bases from V and 6 bases from J, leaving 17 bases between. The CDR3 runs 13 residues. Germline assignment: CDR1 DFQATT and CDR2 SNEGSKA (reference sequence). CDR3 region: CSAKSPQGPEAFF. For the CDR3, the DNA is TGCAGTGCGAAATCCCCCCAGGGACCTGAAGCTTTCTTT.

Comment on this clonotype: The missing conserved phenylalanine or tryptophan at the end of this CDR3 makes a read error likely. The J gene is TRBJ1-1, the V gene TRBV12-3 or TRBV12-4, with a tentative D call TRBD1 (5 bases). The CDR3 loop spans 14 amino acids. CDR3 loop: CVSSWDQIGNEAFS. In DNA, the CDR3 is TGTGTCAGCAGTTGGGACCAGATCGGCAATGAAGCTTTCTCT.

The chain combines TRBV20-1 with TRBJ2-3; TRBD1 matches 7 bases. The CDR3 is made up of 14 amino acids. Per the germline V gene, CDR1 is DFQATT and CDR2 is SNEGSKA (reference sequence). The ends lost 5 bases at V and 4 bases at J; junction bases unmatched: 9. The CDR3 is CSACRTGGADTQYF. CDR3 nucleotides: TGCAGTGCTTGCCGGACAGGTGGGGCAGATACGCAGTATTTT.

This clonotype has only one observation. The junction departs from the called germline gene at one end, perhaps through a read error. This rearrangement joins TRBV6-1 to TRBJ2-1, with D tentatively TRBD2 (5 bases). CDR1 MNHNS and CDR2 SASEGT come from the germline V gene. This CDR3 comprises 15 residues. The CDR3 here is CTSSEARDSNNEQFF. CDR3 coding DNA: TGTACCAGCAGTGAAGCACGGGATTCTAACAATGAGCAGTTCTTC.

This clonotype was counted a single time. One junction end disagrees with the germline gene, perhaps due to a read error. The chain uses TRBV11-1 and TRBJ1-3; the D gene is possibly TRBD1 (5 bases). The CDR3 length is 13 residues. Germline values: CDR1 SGHAT, CDR2 FQDESV (reference sequence). This CDR3 is CPSTARAGNTIYF. CDR3 DNA: TGTCCCAGCACCGCCAGGGCTGGAAACACCATATATTTT. The variable domain in full, completed from reference TRBV11-1 and TRBJ1-3, reads EAEVAQSPRYKITEKSQAVAFWCDPISGHATLYWYRQILGQGPELLVQFQDESVVDDSQLPKDRFSAERLKGVDSTLKIQPAELGDSAMYLCPSTARAGNTIYFGEGSWLTVV.

The V call is TRBV6-5, the J call TRBJ2-2; 7 nucleotides agree with TRBD2. V shed 10 bases and J 6 bases; nucleotides not matched to a gene: 17. The CDR3 loop spans 16 amino acids. CDR1 is MNHEY and CDR2 is SVGAGI in the germline V gene. The CDR3 loop is CATSIELTGGAGELFF. CDR3 nucleotides: TGTGCCACCTCCATCGAACTAACGGGAGGAGCCGGGGAGCTGTTTTTT.